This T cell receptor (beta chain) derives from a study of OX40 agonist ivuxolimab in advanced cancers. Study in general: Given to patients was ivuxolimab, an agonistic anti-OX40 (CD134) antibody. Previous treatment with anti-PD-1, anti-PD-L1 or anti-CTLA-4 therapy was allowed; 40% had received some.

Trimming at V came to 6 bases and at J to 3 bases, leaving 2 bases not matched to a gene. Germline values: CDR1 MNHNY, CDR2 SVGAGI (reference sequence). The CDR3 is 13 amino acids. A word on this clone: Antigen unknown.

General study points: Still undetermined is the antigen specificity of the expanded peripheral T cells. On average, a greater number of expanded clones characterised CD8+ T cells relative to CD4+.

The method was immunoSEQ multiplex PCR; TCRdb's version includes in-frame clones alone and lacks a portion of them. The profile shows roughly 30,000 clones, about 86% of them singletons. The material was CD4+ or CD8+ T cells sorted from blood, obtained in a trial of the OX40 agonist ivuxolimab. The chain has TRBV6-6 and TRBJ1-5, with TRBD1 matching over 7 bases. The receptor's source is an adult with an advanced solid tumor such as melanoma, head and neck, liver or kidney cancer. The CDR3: CASRGTANQPQHF. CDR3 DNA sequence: TGTGCCAGCAGGGGGACAGCCAATCAGCCCCAGCATTTT.